Shown below are 19 T cell receptor beta chains from a single sample sequenced in a study of cytomegalovirus exposure and HLA in healthy donors. Assay used: immunoSEQ multiplex PCR; TCRdb lists only in-frame clones, some missing. The sample lists 200,000 or so clones, roughly 85% seen once, with around 5.6% in the top ten. Sequences were obtained from PBMCs. The receptor source for this set is a woman under 30 in good health and CMV-seronegative.

Points on this clone: One end of the junction does not line up with germline, which may come from a read error. The chain employs TRBV6-1 and TRBJ1-5; no clear D. This CDR3 comprises 15 residues. Looked up from germline, CDR1 is MNHNS and CDR2 is SASEGT. CDR3 DNA: TGTGCCAGCAGTGAAGCCCATGGAGCAGATCAGGCCCAGCATTTT. Translation gives CASSEAHGADQAQHF.

The V and J genes are TRBV5-6 and TRBJ1-5; TRBD1 matches 12 bases. The CDR3 loop spans 16 amino acids. V lost 2 bases and J lost 7; bases outside the gene matches: 7. Germline V lookup: CDR1 SGHDT, CDR2 YYEEEE. CDR3 region: CASSLYGTGGRQPQHF. The CDR3 nucleotides read TGTGCCAGCAGCTTATACGGGACAGGGGGCCGGCAGCCCCAGCATTTT.

This chain links TRBV5-4 with TRBJ1-1, with D maybe TRBD1 (6 bases). Germline lookup yields CDR1 SGHNT and CDR2 YYREEE (reference sequence). The V and J ends lost 5 bases and 9 bases respectively, with 11 bases between them. This CDR3 spans 11 amino acids. The CDR3 reads CASSSGGQAFF. The CDR3 DNA is TGTGCCAGCAGTTCTGGGGGCCAAGCTTTCTTT.

The V gene is TRBV28, the J gene TRBJ1-1, with TRBD1 as a possible D gene (5 bases). Trimming shortened V by 11 bases and J by 0 bases, and 16 bases separated the two germline ends. Germline values: CDR1 MDHEN, CDR2 SYDVKM. This CDR3 comprises 14 residues. The chain's CDR3 is CAAGGGPMNTEAFF. CDR3 nucleotides: TGTGCCGCCGGGGGAGGGCCCATGAACACTGAAGCTTTCTTT.

The gene calls are TRBV10-3 and TRBJ2-7, with TRBD1 matching over 8 bases. Germline trimming cut 2 bases from V and 0 bases from J; bases unmatched to any gene: 6. CDR1 is ENHRY, CDR2 SYGVKD, per germline. The CDR3 sequence is 16 residues long. CDR3 nucleotides: TGTGCCATCAGTGAGCGGAGGACAGGGAGCTCCTACGAGCAGTACTTC. It yields the protein CAISERRTGSSYEQYF.

This clone was recorded once. The chain has TRBV2 and TRBJ1-4; D unresolved. This CDR3 is 13 amino acids long. V was clipped by 7 bases and J by 10 bases, with 16 bases between them. CDR1 SNHLY and CDR2 FYNNEI come from the germline V gene. CDR3 sequence reads: CASTETGLGKLFF. CDR3 coding DNA: TGTGCCAGCACCGAAACGGGGTTGGGAAAACTGTTTTTT.

This sequence joins TRBV6-1 and TRBJ1-1, with a weak D call TRBD1 (5 bases). Germline lookup yields CDR1 MNHNS and CDR2 SASEGT. The germline V and J ends were trimmed by 4 bases and 1 base, with 13 bases remaining between them. The CDR3 extends over 15 amino acids. The CDR3 DNA sequence: TGTGCCAGCAGTGGCCGGGAGCAGGGGAACACTGAAGCTTTCTTT. This encodes CASSGREQGNTEAFF.

V is TRBV29-1 and J is TRBJ2-2; D possibly uses TRBD1 or TRBD2 (5 bases each). The V gene's germline CDR1 is SQVTM and CDR2 ANQGSEA. Trimming cost V 3 bases and J 6 bases, with 8 bases left between them. The CDR3 loop spans 12 amino acids. The CDR3 loop is CSVDRGAGELFF. The CDR3 region has the DNA TGCAGCGTTGACAGAGGGGCCGGGGAGCTGTTTTTT.

The chain couples TRBV15 to TRBJ1-1; no clear D gene. CDR1 LNHNV and CDR2 YYDKDF come from the germline V gene (reference sequence). V shed 4 bases and J shed 5 bases, with 11 bases lying between them. The CDR3 is 13 residues long. DNA of the CDR3: TGTGCCACCAGCATTGGTGTTAAGACTGAAGCTTTCTTT. Residues: CATSIGVKTEAFF.

This chain joins TRBV4-1 and TRBJ2-1, with D possibly called TRBD1 or TRBD2 (6 bases each). The CDR3 sequence is 12 residues long. Germline lookup yields CDR1 MGHRA and CDR2 YSYEKL. Trimming took 1 base from V and 13 from J, leaving 11 bases between them. The CDR3 coding sequence is TGCGCCAGCAGCCAAGCAGGGGACTCTCAGTTCTTC. It yields the protein CASSQAGDSQFF.

This chain uses TRBV5-1 with TRBJ2-1, with no clear D. The V end lost 2 bases, the J end lost 1 base, and 7 bases lay between the germline ends. The CDR3 is made up of 14 amino acids. The V gene's germline CDR1 is SGHRS and CDR2 YFSETQ. The CDR3 bases are TGCGCCAGCAGCTTCCCCGGGTCCTACAATGAGCAGTTCTTC. Translation gives CASSFPGSYNEQFF.

V gene TRBV28 combines with J gene TRBJ2-3; TRBD1 matches at 11 bases. The CDR3 sequence is 14 residues long. Trimming at V came to 6 bases and at J to 7 bases, leaving 6 bases not matched to a gene. Germline loops: CDR1 MDHEN, CDR2 SYDVKM. The CDR3 loop is CASSWTGGGYTQYF. CDR3 DNA: TGTGCCAGCAGCTGGACAGGGGGCGGGTATACGCAGTATTTT.

This clone was seen only once. The chain joins TRBV5-1 to TRBJ1-1; D gene unclear. V lost 0 bases and J lost 2, with 8 bases in between. Germline CDR1 is SGHRS and CDR2 is YFSETQ. The CDR3 contains 14 residues. The CDR3 sequence is CASSLVGSNTEAFF. The DNA for the CDR3 is TGCGCCAGCAGCTTGGTCGGAAGCAACACTGAAGCTTTCTTT.

As DNA, the CDR3 is TGTGCCAGCCGGACTTCTAGCACAGATACGCAGTATTTT. It encodes CASRTSSTDTQYF. This chain connects TRBV27 to TRBJ2-3; D is perhaps TRBD2 (5 bases). Per germline, CDR1 MNHEY and CDR2 SMNVEV (reference sequence). This CDR3 spans 13 amino acids. V lost 8 bases to trimming and J lost 0 bases, with 9 bases between them.

The count of this clone is one. The chain has TRBV30 and TRBJ2-7; 7 nucleotides agree with TRBD2. The CDR3 loop spans 11 amino acids. V was clipped by 5 bases and J by 5 bases; unmatched bases: 3. The germline V gene has CDR1 GTSNPN and CDR2 SVGIG (reference sequence). The CDR3 spells CAWAAGDEQYF. In DNA, the CDR3 is TGTGCCTGGGCCGCGGGGGACGAGCAGTACTTC.

V usage is TRBV11-3 and J usage is TRBJ2-1; D is possibly TRBD2 (6 bases). The CDR3 is 15 amino acids. V lost 5 bases and J lost 5, with 16 bases in between. CDR1 is SGHNT and CDR2 is YENEEA in the germline V gene. For the CDR3, the DNA is TGTGCCAGCAGCGACGGGAGTCGACGGGACAATGAGCAGTTCTTC. Its translation: CASSDGSRRDNEQFF.

The chain links TRBV9 to TRBJ2-5; 9 positions agree with TRBD2. Germline V gene lookup returns CDR1 SGDLS and CDR2 YYNGEE. J lost 5 bases, V lost 0 bases, and 8 bases had no gene match. The CDR3 spans 16 residues. CDR3 amino acids: CASSVAVAGEGETQYF. The CDR3 bases are TGTGCCAGCAGCGTAGCGGTAGCGGGGGAGGGGGAGACCCAGTACTTC.

The chain couples TRBV30 to TRBJ2-7, with D unclear. Trimming took 2 bases from V and 2 from J, leaving 7 bases between them. Germline CDR1 is GTSNPN and CDR2 is SVGIG (reference sequence). The length of the CDR3 is 12 residues. The CDR3 region is CAWSTLAYEQYF. The CDR3 DNA reads as TGTGCCTGGAGTACACTGGCCTACGAGCAGTACTTC.

The chain uses TRBV7-3 and TRBJ2-3; D possibly matches TRBD1 or TRBD2 (5 bases each). Trimming cost V 4 bases and J 0 bases, with 14 bases left between them. The germline gives CDR1 SGHTA, CDR2 FQGTGA. CDR3 length: 16 residues. The CDR3 DNA is TGTGCCAGCAGCTCCGGGGACGCGCGAAGCACAGATACGCAGTATTTT. Protein sequence: CASSSGDARSTDTQYF.